Each of the 16 T cell receptor beta chains below was sequenced from the same sample in a study of Ad26.COV2.S vaccination and SARS-CoV-2 variants. Clones were sequenced by immunoSEQ multiplex PCR, and TCRdb holds only the in-frame ones, with some missing. The data hold roughly 380,000 clones, with 85% to 90% observed a single time. Specified treatment: around 19 received Ad26.COV2.S at low or high dose, single or two shots; 5 received placebo; per-sample allocation not given. Each sample was drawn 63 days after the first injection (of vaccine or placebo). Sequenced here: peripheral blood, sampled in a trial of Ad26.COV2.S vaccine versus placebo. All receptors derive from a person between 18 and 60 years old who received the Ad26.COV2.S COVID-19 vaccine or a placebo.

The CDR3 loop reads CASSPPGTLREKLFF. In DNA, the CDR3 is TGTGCCAGCAGCCCACCGGGGACACTGAGGGAAAAACTGTTTTTT. The chain recombines TRBV3-1 (or the pseudogene TRBV3-2) with TRBJ1-4; TRBD1 is a possible D gene (6 bases). The CDR3 has 15 amino acids. V was clipped by 4 bases and J by 8 bases, with 17 bases between them. In germline, CDR1 is LGHDT, CDR2 YNNKEL (reference sequence).

This rearrangement joins TRBV19 to TRBJ1-6; no definite D call. Germline V gene sequence: CDR1 LNHDA, CDR2 SQIVND (reference sequence). V lost 3 bases and J 11 bases, leaving 8 bases between the germline ends. This CDR3 contains 12 residues. The CDR3 DNA is TGTGCCAGTAGTATTCAAGGCGCACCCCTCCACTTT. It encodes CASSIQGAPLHF.

V usage is TRBV11-2 and J usage is TRBJ2-7; D may be TRBD2 (6 bases). The CDR3 sequence is 17 residues long. V lost 0 bases and J lost 2, with 17 bases in between. CDR1 SGHAT and CDR2 FQNNGV come from the germline V gene. The CDR3 reads CASSLEVRDPTPYEQYF. DNA for the CDR3: TGTGCCAGCAGCTTAGAGGTGCGGGATCCTACTCCCTACGAGCAGTACTTC.

This chain connects TRBV4-1 to TRBJ2-6; 10 bases are shared with TRBD1. The germline V gene has CDR1 MGHRA and CDR2 YSYEKL. The length of the CDR3 is 18 residues. V gave up 1 base and J gave up 1 base; unmatched junction bases: 4. The CDR3 sequence: CASSQVTGGASGANVLTF. The CDR3 DNA follows: TGCGCCAGCAGCCAAGTGACAGGGGGCGCATCTGGGGCCAACGTCCTGACTTTC.

This clone appeared a few times. V usage is TRBV28 and J usage is TRBJ1-2, with D possibly matching TRBD1 (6 bases). The V gene's germline CDR1 is MDHEN and CDR2 SYDVKM. The CDR3 consists of 13 residues. The V and J ends lost 10 bases and 4 bases respectively, with 16 bases between them. The CDR3 bases are TGTGCCACCAAGGGGGGCGCAAGCTATGGCTACACCTTC. This translates into CATKGGASYGYTF.

V is TRBV11-2 and J is TRBJ2-7; D may be TRBD1 (6 bases). Between the trimmed V and J ends, which lost 1 base and 7 bases, there was a span of 17 bases. The V gene's germline CDR1 is SGHAT and CDR2 FQNNGV. The length of the CDR3 is 15 residues. The CDR3 DNA sequence: TGTGCCAGCAGCTTAGGTGGTGGACAGCCTGGAGAGCAGTACTTC. Protein: CASSLGGGQPGEQYF.

The genes are TRBV5-8 and TRBJ2-7, with 8 bases lining up with TRBD1. CDR1 and CDR2 (germline): SGHTS, YDEGEE. The CDR3 has 15 residues. The V segment lost 3 bases and the J segment 7 bases; nucleotides outside the gene matches: 12. The CDR3 spells CASSSGQGLRLEQYF. In DNA, the CDR3 is TGTGCCAGCAGCTCTGGACAGGGATTACGATTAGAGCAGTACTTC. Full variable domain (rest looked up from reference TRBV5-8 and TRBJ2-7): EAGVTQSPTHLIKTRGQQATLRCSPISGHTSVYWYQQALGLGLQFLLWYDEGEERNRGNFPPRFSGRQFPNYSSELNVNALELEDSALYLCASSSGQGLRLEQYFGPGTRLTVT.

V usage is TRBV7-8 and J usage is TRBJ2-6, with D possibly being TRBD2 (5 bases). This CDR3 is built from 15 residues. V was clipped by 7 bases and J by 1 base, with 11 bases between them. The germline V gene has CDR1 SGHVS and CDR2 FQNEAQ. DNA of the CDR3: TGTGCCAGCACTCTGGGAGTTTCTGGGGCCAACGTCCTGACTTTC. Amino acids: CASTLGVSGANVLTF.

V and J are TRBV6-6 and TRBJ2-1, with TRBD2 matching over 9 bases. With V trimmed by 4 bases and J by 6 bases, 10 bases remained unmatched. This CDR3 has 16 residues. Germline V gives CDR1 MNHNY, CDR2 SVGAGI (reference sequence). The CDR3 DNA is TGTGCCAGCAGTTCCGCCCTCGGGCGGGGGGGCAATGAGCAGTTCTTC. This translates into CASSSALGRGGNEQFF.

The CDR3 DNA reads TGCGCCAGCAGCGCGGACAGCTTGGGCACAGATACGCAGTATTTT. Translation gives CASSADSLGTDTQYF. V and J are TRBV5-1 and TRBJ2-3, with D tentatively TRBD1 (6 bases). V was cut by 4 bases and J by 1 base, with 13 bases left in between. Looked up from germline, CDR1 is SGHRS and CDR2 is YFSETQ. The CDR3 covers 15 residues.

The V gene is TRBV3-1 (or the pseudogene TRBV3-2), the J gene TRBJ2-5; D possibly corresponds to TRBD1 (6 bases). Germline V lookup: CDR1 LGHDT, CDR2 YNNKEL (reference sequence). This CDR3 is 15 amino acids long. With 0 bases removed from V and 6 bases from J, the gap between germline ends came to 14 bases. The CDR3 sequence is CASSQDLSRGQTQYF. The CDR3 nucleotides read TGTGCCAGCAGCCAAGATCTAAGCAGGGGCCAGACCCAGTACTTC.

This chain joins TRBV12-3 or TRBV12-4 and TRBJ1-5; D remains unclear. The V end lost 0 bases, the J end lost 7 bases, and 7 bases lay between the germline ends. The CDR3 length is 13 residues. CDR3 residues: CASSLALSQPQHF. CDR3 nucleotides: TGTGCCAGCAGTTTAGCGCTTTCACAGCCCCAGCATTTT.

The genes are TRBV10-3 and TRBJ2-7, with 12 bases matching TRBD1. Germline trimming cut 3 bases from V and 3 bases from J; bases unmatched to any gene: 9. Germline V gene data show CDR1 as ENHRY and CDR2 as SYGVKD. The CDR3 loop spans 17 amino acids. CDR3 in amino acids: CAISDQGQGAIYYEQYF. The CDR3 nucleotides are TGTGCCATCAGTGATCAGGGACAGGGGGCTATTTACTACGAGCAGTACTTC.

This chain joins TRBV11-2 and TRBJ1-3, with D unresolved. The CDR3 runs 16 residues. Germline values: CDR1 SGHAT, CDR2 FQNNGV. V was trimmed by 1 base and J by 1 base, leaving 11 bases between them. CDR3 coding DNA: TGTGCCAGCAGCTTAGTCGGTGAAAGATCTGGAAACACCATATATTTT. It codes for CASSLVGERSGNTIYF. The whole variable domain, filled in from reference TRBV11-2 and TRBJ1-3, reads EAGVAQSPRYKIIEKRQSVAFWCNPISGHATLYWYQQILGQGPKLLIQFQNNGVVDDSQLPKDRFSAERLKGVDSTLKIQPAKLEDSAVYLCASSLVGERSGNTIYFGEGSWLTVV.

V is TRBV6-6 and J is TRBJ1-2; D unclear. Germline CDR1 MNHNY, CDR2 SVGAGI (reference sequence). The CDR3 covers 10 residues. The V end was cut by 3 bases, the J end by 10 bases, with 6 bases between. CDR3 region: CASSYEFYTF. CDR3 DNA: TGTGCCAGCAGTTATGAGTTCTACACCTTC.

CDR3 nucleotide sequence: TGTGCCAGCAGCGTTTCCGGGTCCGGCAATCAGCCCCAGCATTTT. Encoded protein: CASSVSGSGNQPQHF. V and J are TRBV9 and TRBJ1-5, with D hard to call. Trimming took off 2 bases at V and 2 bases at J, with 11 bases between the two ends. In germline, CDR1 is SGDLS, CDR2 YYNGEE. The CDR3 spans 15 residues.